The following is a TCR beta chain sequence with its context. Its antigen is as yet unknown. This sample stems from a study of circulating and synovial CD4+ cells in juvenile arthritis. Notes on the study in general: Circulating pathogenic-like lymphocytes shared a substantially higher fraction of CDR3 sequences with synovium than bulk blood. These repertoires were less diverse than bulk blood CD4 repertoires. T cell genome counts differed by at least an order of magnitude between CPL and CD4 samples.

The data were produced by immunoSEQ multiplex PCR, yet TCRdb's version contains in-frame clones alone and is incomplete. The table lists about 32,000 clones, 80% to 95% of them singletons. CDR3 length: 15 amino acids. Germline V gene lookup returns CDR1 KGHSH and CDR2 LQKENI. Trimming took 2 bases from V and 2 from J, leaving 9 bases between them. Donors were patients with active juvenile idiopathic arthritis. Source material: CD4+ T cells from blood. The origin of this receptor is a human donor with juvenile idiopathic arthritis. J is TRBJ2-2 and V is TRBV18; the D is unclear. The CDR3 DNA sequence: TGTGCCAGCTCACCAAAGCCAAGTAACACCGGGGAGCTGTTTTTT. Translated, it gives CASSPKPSNTGELFF.